This TCR beta chain was sequenced during a study of cytomegalovirus exposure and HLA in healthy donors. Study outcomes and limitations: Among donors in an Asian-associated ancestry cluster, a later analysis reportedly found fewer N-insertions than the roughly 670-donor mean.

Worth noting for this clone: No antigen is known for it.

The germline V and J ends were trimmed by 4 bases and 1 base, with 15 bases remaining between them. The germline gives CDR1 LNHDA, CDR2 SQIVND (reference sequence). The CDR3 extends over 16 amino acids. In the PCR, 60 Vbeta and 13 Jbeta primers were used. In the source study's methods: In a later analysis, roughly 11 million of 75 million to 85 million unique beta chains occurred in at least two donors. The data were produced by immunoSEQ multiplex PCR, yet TCRdb's version contains in-frame clones alone and is incomplete. The V and J calls and the clone size are those of that table, but D and trimming were determined from the DNA. The table includes around 160,000 clones, about three quarters detected once.

The material sequenced was PBMCs. The rearrangement joins TRBV19 to TRBJ2-3; perhaps TRBD2 as D (6 bases). The origin of this receptor is a man in his forties in good health and CMV-seropositive. The CDR3 region is CASSSPQRVGTDTQYF. The CDR3 DNA is TGTGCCAGTAGTAGTCCACAGCGGGTCGGCACAGATACGCAGTATTTT.